This T cell receptor (beta chain) was sequenced during a study of cytomegalovirus exposure and HLA in healthy donors. Participants comprised healthy donors of bone marrow. This CDR3 has 13 amino acids. The germline gives CDR1 SGHAT, CDR2 FQNNGV. The V end was cut by 5 bases, the J end by 6 bases, with 14 bases between. With 60 Vbeta and 13 Jbeta primers, the PCR was carried out. Method: immunoSEQ multiplex PCR; TCRdb's copy keeps in-frame clones and lacks some. The table records about 110,000 clones, around three quarters of them present only once. V is TRBV11-2 and J is TRBJ2-7, with a possible D match to TRBD2 (6 bases). The sequencing sample was made of PBMCs. This receptor was identified in a man in his fifties in good health and CMV-seropositive. The CDR3 DNA follows: TGTGCCAGCAGCCGGATACTAGCTATCGAGCAGTACTTC. Its translation is CASSRILAIEQYF.